Following are 3 T cell receptor beta chains from one sample sequenced in a study of tumor-infiltrating lymphocytes in primary liver carcinoma. Germline DNA was also extracted, with blood RNA taken from unsorted whole blood. Synthesis of TCR beta cDNA was carried out from about 0.55 ug total RNA with a constant-region primer. Three nested multiplex PCR rounds, a slightly modified ARM-PCR, produced the libraries for TCR beta. In the first two PCR rounds, TRBV1-TRBV30 forward primers were paired with a C-beta reverse primer, and each round lasted approximately 10 cycles. TCRdb fed the multiplex PCR reads into MiXCR, producing one record per CDR3 protein. The table shows approximately 340,000 distinct CDR3 sequences, with about two thirds occurring only once. The sequencing input was peripheral blood. The receptors here all came from a man in his forties with primary liver carcinoma and hepatitis B virus infection.

About this clonotype: A much larger clonotype is one base distant, so this may be a read error. Here the CDR3 omits its conserved ending phenylalanine or tryptophan, so a read error is the likely source. The chain combines TRBV6-5 with TRBJ1-5; TRBD1 might be the D (5 bases). This CDR3 is built from 15 residues. The V gene's germline CDR1 is MNHEY and CDR2 SVGAGI. V was cut by 3 bases and J by 0 bases, with 9 bases left in between. CDR3 sequence reads: CASSYGGGSNQPQHS. CDR3 coding DNA: TGTGCCAGCAGTTATGGTGGGGGTAGCAATCAGCCCCAGCATTCT.

This clonotype was observed a handful of times. The rearrangement uses TRBV6-5 and TRBJ1-3; D call uncertain. The CDR3 sequence is 16 residues long. The germline gives CDR1 MNHEY, CDR2 SVGAGI. V was pared by 6 bases and J by 0 bases, with 15 bases between. The CDR3 bases are TGTGCCAGCAGCCTTACCTCCGAACACTCTGGAAACACCATATATTTT. As protein: CASSLTSEHSGNTIYF.

This clonotype was seen once. A much larger clone differs by one base, so this may be a read error. The chain is built from TRBV10-1 and TRBJ2-1, with a tentative D call TRBD2 (5 bases). The V gene's germline CDR1 is WNHNN and CDR2 SYGVQD (reference sequence). This CDR3 is 15 amino acids long. Trimming removed 9 bases at V and 0 bases at J, with 15 bases between. The DNA of the CDR3 is TGCGCCAGAAGCACTGGAGGAAGCTCCTACAATGAGCAGTTCTTC. Residues: CARSTGGSSYNEQFF.